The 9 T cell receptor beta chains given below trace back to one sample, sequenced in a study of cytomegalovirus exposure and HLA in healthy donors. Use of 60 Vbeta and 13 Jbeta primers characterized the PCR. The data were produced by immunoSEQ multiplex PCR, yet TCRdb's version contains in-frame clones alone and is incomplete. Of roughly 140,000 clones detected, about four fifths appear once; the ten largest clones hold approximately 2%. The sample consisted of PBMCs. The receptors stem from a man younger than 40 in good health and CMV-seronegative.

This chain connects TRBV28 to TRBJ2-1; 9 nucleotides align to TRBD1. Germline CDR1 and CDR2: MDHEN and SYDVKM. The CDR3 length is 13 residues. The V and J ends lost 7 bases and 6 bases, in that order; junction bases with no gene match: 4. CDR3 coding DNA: TGTGCCAGCATTACGGACAGGGGCAATGAGCAGTTCTTC. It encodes CASITDRGNEQFF.

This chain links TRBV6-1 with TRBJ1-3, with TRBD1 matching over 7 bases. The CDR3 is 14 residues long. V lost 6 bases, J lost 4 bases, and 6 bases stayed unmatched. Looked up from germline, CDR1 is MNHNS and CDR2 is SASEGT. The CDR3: CASRITGDGNTIYF. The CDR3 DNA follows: TGTGCCAGCAGGATTACAGGGGACGGAAACACCATATATTTT.

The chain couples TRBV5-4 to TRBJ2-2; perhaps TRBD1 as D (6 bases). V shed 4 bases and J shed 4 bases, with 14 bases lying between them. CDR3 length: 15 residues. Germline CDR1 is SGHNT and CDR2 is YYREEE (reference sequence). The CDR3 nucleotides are TGTGCCAGCAGCGGGTGGACAGACCCCACCGGGGAGCTGTTTTTT. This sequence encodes CASSGWTDPTGELFF.

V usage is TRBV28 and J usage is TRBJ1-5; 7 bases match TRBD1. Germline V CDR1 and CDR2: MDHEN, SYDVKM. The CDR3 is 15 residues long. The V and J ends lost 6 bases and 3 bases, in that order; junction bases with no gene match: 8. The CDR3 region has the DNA TGTGCCAGCAGCGACGCAGGGGGAGTCAATCAGCCCCAGCATTTT. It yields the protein CASSDAGGVNQPQHF.

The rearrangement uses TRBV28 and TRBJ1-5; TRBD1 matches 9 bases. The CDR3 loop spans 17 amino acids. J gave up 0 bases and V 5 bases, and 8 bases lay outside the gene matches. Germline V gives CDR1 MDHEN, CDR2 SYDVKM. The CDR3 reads CASSPGQGRYSNQPQHF. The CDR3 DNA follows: TGTGCCAGCAGTCCGGGACAGGGAAGATATAGCAATCAGCCCCAGCATTTT.

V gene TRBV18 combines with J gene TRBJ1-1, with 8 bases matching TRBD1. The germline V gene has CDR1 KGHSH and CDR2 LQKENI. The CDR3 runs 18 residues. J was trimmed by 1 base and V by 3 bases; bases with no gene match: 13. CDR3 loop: CASSPGWAGGASNTEAFF. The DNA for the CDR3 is TGTGCCAGCTCACCGGGTTGGGCAGGGGGCGCGTCGAACACTGAAGCTTTCTTT.

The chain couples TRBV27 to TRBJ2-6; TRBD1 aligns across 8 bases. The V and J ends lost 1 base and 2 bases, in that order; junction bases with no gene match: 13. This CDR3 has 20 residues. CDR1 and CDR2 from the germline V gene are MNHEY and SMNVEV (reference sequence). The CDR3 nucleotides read TGTGCCAGCAGTTTATTCCGGAAGAGGCAGGGGGCTGCTGGGGCCAACGTCCTGACTTTC. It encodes CASSLFRKRQGAAGANVLTF. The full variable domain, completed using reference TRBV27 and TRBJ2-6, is EAQVTQNPRYLITVTGKKLTVTCSQNMNHEYMSWYRQDPGLGLRQIYYSMNVEVTDKGDVPEGYKVSRKEKRNFPLILESPSPNQTSLYFCASSLFRKRQGAAGANVLTFGAGSRLTVL.

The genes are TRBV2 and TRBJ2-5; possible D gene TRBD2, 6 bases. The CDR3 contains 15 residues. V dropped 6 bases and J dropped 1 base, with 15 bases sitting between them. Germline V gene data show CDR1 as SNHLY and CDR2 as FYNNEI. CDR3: CASRSRTIRQETQYF. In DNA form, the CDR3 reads TGTGCCAGCAGATCTAGGACTATCCGCCAAGAGACCCAGTACTTC.

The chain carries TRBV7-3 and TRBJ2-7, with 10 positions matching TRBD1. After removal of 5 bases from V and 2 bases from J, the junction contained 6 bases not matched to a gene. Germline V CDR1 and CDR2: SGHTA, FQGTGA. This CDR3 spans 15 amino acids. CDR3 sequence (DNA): TGTGCCAGCAGCCGGGACAGGGGCCTCGCCTACGAGCAGTACTTC. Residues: CASSRDRGLAYEQYF. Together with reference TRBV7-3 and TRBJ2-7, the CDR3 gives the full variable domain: GAGVSQTPSNKVTEKGKYVELRCDPISGHTALYWYRQSLGQGPEFLIYFQGTGAADDSGLPNDRFFAVRPEGSVSTLKIQRTERGDSAVYLCASSRDRGLAYEQYFGPGTRLTVT.